The 3 T cell receptor beta chains below were found in one sample sequenced in a study of cytomegalovirus exposure and HLA in healthy donors (dated by TCRdb to about 2017). The library came from the immunoSEQ multiplex PCR assay. For the multiplex PCR, a mixture combining 60 forward primers for TCR Vbeta segments and 13 reverse primers for TCR Jbeta segments was used. Sourced from immuneACCESS, this table was stored by TCRdb with only in-frame sequences that have V and J called. A share of the clones is absent; for the studies checked, an unresolved V gene accounts for under half, and the remainder has no known explanation. This sample lists under 200,000 clones; 84% were detected once. Roughly 1% of the sample goes to the ten largest clones. Material: PBMCs. Source of these receptors: a man aged 25 to 40 in good health and CMV-seronegative.

DNA of the CDR3: TGTGCCTGGAGTCCCCTGGGAGGGGATAGTGAAAAACTGTTTTTT. The encoded protein is CAWSPLGGDSEKLFF. The gene calls are TRBV30 and TRBJ1-4; D might be TRBD1 (5 bases). The CDR3 has 15 residues. With 2 bases removed from V and 7 bases from J, the gap between germline ends came to 17 bases. Germline lookup yields CDR1 GTSNPN and CDR2 SVGIG (reference sequence). Full variable domain (rest looked up from reference TRBV30 and TRBJ1-4): SQTIHQWPATLVQPVGSPLSLECTVEGTSNPNLYWYRQAAGRGLQLLFYSVGIGQISSEVPQNLSASRPQDRQFILSSKKLLLSDSGFYLCAWSPLGGDSEKLFFGSGTQLSVL.

The chain combines TRBV6-5 with TRBJ1-5; D remains unclear. V was trimmed by 0 bases and J by 5 bases, leaving 5 bases between them. The CDR3 covers 13 residues. Germline CDR1 and CDR2: MNHEY and SVGAGI. CDR3 bases: TGTGCCAGCAGTTACTCTAGTGATCAGCCCCAGCATTTT. It yields the protein CASSYSSDQPQHF.

The chain carries TRBV6-1 and TRBJ1-2; D is unresolved. Germline lookup yields CDR1 MNHNS and CDR2 SASEGT. V was trimmed by 11 bases and J by 5 bases, leaving 6 bases between them. The CDR3 is 9 residues long. The CDR3 nucleotides read TGTGCCCCGGGGTATGGCTACACCTTC. This translates into CAPGYGYTF.